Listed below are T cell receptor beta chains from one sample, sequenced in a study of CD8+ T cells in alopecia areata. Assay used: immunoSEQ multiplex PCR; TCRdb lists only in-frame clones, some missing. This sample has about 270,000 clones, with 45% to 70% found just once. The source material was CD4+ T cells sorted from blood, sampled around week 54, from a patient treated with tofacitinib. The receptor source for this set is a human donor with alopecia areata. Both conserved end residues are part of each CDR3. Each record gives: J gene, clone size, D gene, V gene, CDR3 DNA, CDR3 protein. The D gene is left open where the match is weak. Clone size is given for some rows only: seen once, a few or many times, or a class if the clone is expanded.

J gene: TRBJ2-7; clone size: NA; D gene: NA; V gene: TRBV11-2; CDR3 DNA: TGTGCCAGCAGCTTAGAGGGGGAGCAGTACTTC; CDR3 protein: CASSLEGEQYF
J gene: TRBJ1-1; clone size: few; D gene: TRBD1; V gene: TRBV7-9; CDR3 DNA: TGTGCCAGCAGCTTAGCTCAGGGGGCAGGTACTGAAGCTTTCTTT; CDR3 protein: CASSLAQGAGTEAFF
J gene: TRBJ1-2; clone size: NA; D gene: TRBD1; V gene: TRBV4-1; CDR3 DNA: TGCGCCAGCAGCCGGGACAGCTATGGCTACACCTTC; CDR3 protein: CASSRDSYGYTF
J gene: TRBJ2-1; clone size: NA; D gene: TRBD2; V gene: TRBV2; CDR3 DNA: TGTGCCAGCAGCCCGACTAGCGCGAAACACAATGAGCAGTTCTTC; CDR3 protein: CASSPTSAKHNEQFF
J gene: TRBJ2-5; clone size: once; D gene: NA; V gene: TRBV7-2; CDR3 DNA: TGTGCCAGCAGTTTACCACAAGAGACCCAGTACTTC; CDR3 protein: CASSLPQETQYF
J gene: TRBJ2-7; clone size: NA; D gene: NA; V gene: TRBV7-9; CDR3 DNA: TGTGCCAGCAGCTTTTCCTACGAGCAGTACTTC; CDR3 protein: CASSFSYEQYF
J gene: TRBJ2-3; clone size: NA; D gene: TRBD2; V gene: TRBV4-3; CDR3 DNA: TGCGCCAGCAGCCAAATTCGGGGGGGCCCCGAAGATACGCAGTATTTT; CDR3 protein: CASSQIRGGPEDTQYF
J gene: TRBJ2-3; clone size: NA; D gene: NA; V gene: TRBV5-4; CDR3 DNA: TGTGCCAGCAACTTGCGGGGCGGGGTCACAGATACGCAGTATTTT; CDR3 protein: CASNLRGGVTDTQYF
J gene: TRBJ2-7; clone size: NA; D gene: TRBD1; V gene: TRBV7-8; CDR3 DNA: TGTGCCAGCAGCCCGGGACAGGTATCCTACGAGCAGTACTTC; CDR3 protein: CASSPGQVSYEQYF
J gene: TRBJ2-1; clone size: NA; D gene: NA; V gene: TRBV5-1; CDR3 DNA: TGCGCCAGCACGGCTATAAACTCCTACAATGAGCAGTTCTTC; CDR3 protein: CASTAINSYNEQFF
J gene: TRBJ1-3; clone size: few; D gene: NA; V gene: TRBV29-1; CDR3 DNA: TGCAGCGTTGCGGCAGGGACGGGAAACACCATATATTTT; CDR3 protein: CSVAAGTGNTIYF
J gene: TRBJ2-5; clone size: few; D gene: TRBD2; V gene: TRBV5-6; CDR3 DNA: TGTGCCAGCAGCGACCCGGGACTAGCTAGGGAGACCCAGTACTTC; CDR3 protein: CASSDPGLARETQYF
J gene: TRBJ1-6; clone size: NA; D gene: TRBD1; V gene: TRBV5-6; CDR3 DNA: TGTGCCAGCAGCGGCAGGGGGCGAGGTTCACCCCTCCACTTT; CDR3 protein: CASSGRGRGSPLHF
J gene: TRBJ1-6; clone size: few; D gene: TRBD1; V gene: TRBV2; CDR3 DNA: TGTGCCAGCAGGCAGACAGGGATCGGTTCACCCCTCCACTTT; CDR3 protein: CASRQTGIGSPLHF
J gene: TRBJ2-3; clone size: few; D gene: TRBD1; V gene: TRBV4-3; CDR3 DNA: TGCGCCAGCAGCCAAGAACCAGGGGGTAGCACAGATACGCAGTATTTT; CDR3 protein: CASSQEPGGSTDTQYF
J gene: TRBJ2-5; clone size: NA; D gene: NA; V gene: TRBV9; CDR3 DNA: TGTGCCAGCAGCGGATCCACCCGTTCACAAGAGACCCAGTACTTC; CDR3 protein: CASSGSTRSQETQYF
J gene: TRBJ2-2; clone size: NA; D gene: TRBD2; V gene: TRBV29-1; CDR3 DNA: TGCAGCGTTCGAAGAGCGGGGGGGCTCACCGGGGAGCTGTTTTTT; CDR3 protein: CSVRRAGGLTGELFF
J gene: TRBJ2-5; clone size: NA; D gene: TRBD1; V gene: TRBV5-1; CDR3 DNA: TGCGCCAGCAGCTACAATACAGGGGGCGGTGAGACCCAGTACTTC; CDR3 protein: CASSYNTGGGETQYF
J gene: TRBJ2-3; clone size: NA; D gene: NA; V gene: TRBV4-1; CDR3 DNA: TGCGCCAGCAGCCAAGTTGGGGCCGGGACACACACAGATACGCAGTATTTT; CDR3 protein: CASSQVGAGTHTDTQYF
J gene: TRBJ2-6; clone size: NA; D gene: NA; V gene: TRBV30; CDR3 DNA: TGTGCCTGGAGTGCCCGGATCTCTGGGGCCAACGTCCTGACTTTC; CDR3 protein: CAWSARISGANVLTF
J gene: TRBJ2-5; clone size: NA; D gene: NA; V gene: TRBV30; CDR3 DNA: TGTGCCTGGAGTGTACCCCCCAGCTCGGGGACCCAGTACTTC; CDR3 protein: CAWSVPPSSGTQYF
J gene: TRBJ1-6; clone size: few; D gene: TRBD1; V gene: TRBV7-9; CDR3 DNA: TGTGCCAGCAGCTTTGGACAGGGGAGCTCCTATAATTCACCCCTCCACTTT; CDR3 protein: CASSFGQGSSYNSPLHF
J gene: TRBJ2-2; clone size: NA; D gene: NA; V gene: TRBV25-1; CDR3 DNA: TGTGCCAGCAGTGAACAGGGCACCGGGGAGCTGTTTTTT; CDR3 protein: CASSEQGTGELFF
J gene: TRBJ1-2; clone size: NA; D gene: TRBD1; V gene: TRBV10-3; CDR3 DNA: TGTGCCATCAGTAAGGACAGGAACTATGGCTACACCTTC; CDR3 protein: CAISKDRNYGYTF
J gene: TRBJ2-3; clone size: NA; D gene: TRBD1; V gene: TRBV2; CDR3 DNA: TGTGCCAGCATAGGACAGGTGGGCGAATATACGCAGTATTTT; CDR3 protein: CASIGQVGEYTQYF
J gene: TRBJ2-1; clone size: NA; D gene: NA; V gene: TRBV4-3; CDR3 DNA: TGCGCCAGCAGCCGATGGGGGGACAGCCGAGGGTCCTACAATGAGCAGTTCTTC; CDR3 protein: CASSRWGDSRGSYNEQFF
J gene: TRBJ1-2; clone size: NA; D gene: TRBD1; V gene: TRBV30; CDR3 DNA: TGTGCCTGGAGTGGTCCTCCCCGACAGGGTTTCTATGGCTACACCTTC; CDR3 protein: CAWSGPPRQGFYGYTF
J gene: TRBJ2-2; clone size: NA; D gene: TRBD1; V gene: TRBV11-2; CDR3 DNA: TGTGCCAGCAGTCCTTTGCGGGCAGGGACAGGCACCGGGGAGCTGTTTTTT; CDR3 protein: CASSPLRAGTGTGELFF
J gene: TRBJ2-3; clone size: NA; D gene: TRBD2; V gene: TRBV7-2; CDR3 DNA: TGTGCCAGCAGCCCTAGTGGAGCGGGGGCGCGGGATACGCAGTATTTT; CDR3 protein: CASSPSGAGARDTQYF
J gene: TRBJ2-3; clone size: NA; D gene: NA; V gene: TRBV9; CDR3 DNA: TGTGCCAGCAGCGTAGGTACAGGGGGGGCAGATACGCAGTATTTT; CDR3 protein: CASSVGTGGADTQYF
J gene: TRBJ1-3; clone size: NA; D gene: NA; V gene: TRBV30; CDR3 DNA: TGTGCCTGGAGTTCCAGGACTGGAAACACCATATATTTT; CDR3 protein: CAWSSRTGNTIYF
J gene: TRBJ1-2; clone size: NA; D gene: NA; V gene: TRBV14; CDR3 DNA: TGTGCCAGCAGCCAAGGTCTGAGGAAGAATGGCTACACCTTC; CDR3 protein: CASSQGLRKNGYTF
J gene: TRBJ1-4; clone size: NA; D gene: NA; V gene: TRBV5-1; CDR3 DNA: TGCGCCAGCAGCTTGGAGACAGGAAATGAAAAACTGTTTTTT; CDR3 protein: CASSLETGNEKLFF
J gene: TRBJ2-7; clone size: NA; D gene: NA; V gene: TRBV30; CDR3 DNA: TGTGCCTGGAGTGTAATGGACGAGCAGTACTTC; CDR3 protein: CAWSVMDEQYF
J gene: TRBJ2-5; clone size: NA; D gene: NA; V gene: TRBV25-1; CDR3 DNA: TGTGCCAGCAGAACCCCTTTATACAGGGTTTCAGAGACCCAGTACTTC; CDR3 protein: CASRTPLYRVSETQYF
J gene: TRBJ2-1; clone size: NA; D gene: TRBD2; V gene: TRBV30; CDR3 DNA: TGTGCCTGGAGTGTGATAGCGGGGGGAATCAATGAGCAGTTCTTC; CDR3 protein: CAWSVIAGGINEQFF
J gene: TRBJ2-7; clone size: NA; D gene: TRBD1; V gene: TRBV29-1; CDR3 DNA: TGCAGCGTAAAAGGGACCGGGACAGGCCTTTACGAGCAGTACTTC; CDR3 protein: CSVKGTGTGLYEQYF
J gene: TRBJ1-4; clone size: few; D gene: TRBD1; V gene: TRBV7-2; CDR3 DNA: TGTGCCAGCAGCCCGCAGGGGGCGGGGGAAAAACTGTTTTTT; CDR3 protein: CASSPQGAGEKLFF
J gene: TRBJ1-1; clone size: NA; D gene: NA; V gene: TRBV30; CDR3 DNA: TGTGCCTGGACCCGTCGGGCCCAGGCGAACACTGAAGCTTTCTTT; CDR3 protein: CAWTRRAQANTEAFF
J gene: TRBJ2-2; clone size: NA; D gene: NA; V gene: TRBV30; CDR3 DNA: TGTGCCTCAAGGAAACAGGGTTATACCGGGGAGCTGTTTTTT; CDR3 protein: CASRKQGYTGELFF
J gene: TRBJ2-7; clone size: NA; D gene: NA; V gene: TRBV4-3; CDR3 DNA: TGCGCCAGCAGCCCAGGGATCTCCTCCTACGAGCAGTACTTC; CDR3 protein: CASSPGISSYEQYF
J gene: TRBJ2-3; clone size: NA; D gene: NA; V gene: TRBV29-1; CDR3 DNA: TGCAGCGTTGTTCTTTTCGGCGGGGACCCGCTTCGGGATACGCAGTATTTT; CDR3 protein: CSVVLFGGDPLRDTQYF
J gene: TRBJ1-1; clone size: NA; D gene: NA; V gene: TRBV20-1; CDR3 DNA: TGCAGTGCCAGGACGGGCGTGGGAGCTTTCTTT; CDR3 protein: CSARTGVGAFF
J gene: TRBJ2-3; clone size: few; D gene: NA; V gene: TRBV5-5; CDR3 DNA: TGTGCCAGCAGCCCAGCCGGGTCTCAGGCAGATACGCAGTATTTT; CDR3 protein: CASSPAGSQADTQYF
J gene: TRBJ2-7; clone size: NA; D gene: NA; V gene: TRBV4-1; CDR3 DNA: TGCGCCAGCAGCCAAGATCCTGGGCCGGTCTCCTACGAGCAGTACTTC; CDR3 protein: CASSQDPGPVSYEQYF
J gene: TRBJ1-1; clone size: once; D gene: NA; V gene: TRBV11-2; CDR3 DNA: TGTGCCAGCAGCTTATGGCAGGGGCCGAACACTGAAGCTTTCTTT; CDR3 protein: CASSLWQGPNTEAFF
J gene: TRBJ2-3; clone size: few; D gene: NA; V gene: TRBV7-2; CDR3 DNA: TGTGCCAGCAGCTTAGGGGGGTCTACGAATACGCAGTATTTT; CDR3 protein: CASSLGGSTNTQYF
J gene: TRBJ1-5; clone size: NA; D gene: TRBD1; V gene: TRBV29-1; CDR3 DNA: TGCAGCGCCGGGACAGGGGGCTATCAGCCCCAGCATTTT; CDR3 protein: CSAGTGGYQPQHF
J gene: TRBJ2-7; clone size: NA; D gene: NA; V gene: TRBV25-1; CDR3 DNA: TGTGCCAGTGCACCCGGGACGGCCTACGAGCAGTACTTC; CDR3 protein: CASAPGTAYEQYF
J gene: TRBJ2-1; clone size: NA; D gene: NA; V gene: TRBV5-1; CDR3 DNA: TGCGCCAGCAGCTCCTTAACAGGGAGCTCCTACAATGAGCAGTTCTTC; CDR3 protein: CASSSLTGSSYNEQFF
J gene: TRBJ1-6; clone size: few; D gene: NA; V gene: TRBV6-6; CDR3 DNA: TGTGCCAGCAGACGGGGCTATAATTCACCCCTCCACTTT; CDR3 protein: CASRRGYNSPLHF
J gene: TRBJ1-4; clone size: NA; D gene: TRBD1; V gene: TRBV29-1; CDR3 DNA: TGCAGCGATATCGACAGGGAGAGTGAAAAACTGTTTTTT; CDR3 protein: CSDIDRESEKLFF
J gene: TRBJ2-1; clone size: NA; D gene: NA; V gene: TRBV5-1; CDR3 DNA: TGCGCCAGCAGCAAATTACAGAGCTCCTACAATGAGCAGTTCTTC; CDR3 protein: CASSKLQSSYNEQFF
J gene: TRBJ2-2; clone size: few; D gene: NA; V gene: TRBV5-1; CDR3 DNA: TGCGCCAGCAGCTCCGGGGCTGTTGCCGGGGAGCTGTTTTTT; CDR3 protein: CASSSGAVAGELFF
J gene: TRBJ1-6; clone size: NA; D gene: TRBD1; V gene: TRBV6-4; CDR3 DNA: TGTGCCAGCAGTGTCGGGACAGGGGGTAATTCACCCCTCCACTTT; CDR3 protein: CASSVGTGGNSPLHF
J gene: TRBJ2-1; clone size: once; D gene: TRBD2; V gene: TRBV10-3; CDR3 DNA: TGTGCCATCAGTGATGGCGGTAGCGGGGGGCCGAGGCTGTTCTTC; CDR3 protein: CAISDGGSGGPRLFF
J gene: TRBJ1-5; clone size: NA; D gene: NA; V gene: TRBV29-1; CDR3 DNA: TGCAGTGCCAGACAGGGCAATCAGCCCCAGCATTTT; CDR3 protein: CSARQGNQPQHF
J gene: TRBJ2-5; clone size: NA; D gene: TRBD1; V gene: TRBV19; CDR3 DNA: TGTGCCAGTAGGGGACAGGGTCTTCAAGAGACCCAGTACTTC; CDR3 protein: CASRGQGLQETQYF
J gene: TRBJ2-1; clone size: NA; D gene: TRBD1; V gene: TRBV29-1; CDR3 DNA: TGCAGCGTGGCGGGTGACAGGGGAAGCTCCTACAATGAGCAGTTCTTC; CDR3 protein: CSVAGDRGSSYNEQFF
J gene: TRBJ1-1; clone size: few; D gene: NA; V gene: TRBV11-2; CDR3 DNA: TGTGCCAGCAGCTTAGTGTCGGGGGCGTCTGAAGCTTTCTTT; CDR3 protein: CASSLVSGASEAFF